Shown below are 22 T cell receptor beta chains from a single sample sequenced in a study of beta chain features in type 1 diabetes. Antigen specificity for these receptors is unknown. The whole isolated RNA underwent reverse transcription, so sequencing captured expressed TCRB transcripts. The method was immunoSEQ multiplex PCR; TCRdb's version includes in-frame clones alone and lacks a portion of them. The data show about 280,000 clones, approximately 16% seen once. Study-wide results and caveats: A moderate, significant TCRB CDR3 shortening appeared in type 1 diabetes across four CD4+ subsets.

Source material: naive CD4+ T cells from blood. The source of these receptors is a young man with type 1 diabetes.

A few counts support this clone. The chain is built from TRBV28 and TRBJ1-2, with 11 positions matching TRBD1. CDR1 is MDHEN, CDR2 SYDVKM, per germline. The CDR3 contains 15 residues. V was pared by 6 bases and J by 5 bases, with 8 bases of the junction left unmatched. CDR3 amino acids: CASSTRTGGLYGYTF. The CDR3 nucleotides are TGTGCCAGCAGCACCCGGACAGGGGGCTTGTATGGCTACACCTTC.

V is TRBV11-2 and J is TRBJ2-7; D uncertain. This CDR3 region has 13 residues. Germline V gene data show CDR1 as SGHAT and CDR2 as FQNNGV. V dropped 3 bases and J dropped 5 bases, with 11 bases sitting between them. The CDR3: CASSFTVVDEQYF. The CDR3 nucleotides read TGTGCCAGCAGCTTTACGGTGGTGGACGAGCAGTACTTC.

This clone was counted between two and nine times. The chain is built from TRBV5-1 and TRBJ2-3, with D tentatively TRBD2 (6 bases). The V end was cut by 1 base, the J end by 0 bases, with 15 bases between. The CDR3 runs to 17 residues. Germline V gives CDR1 SGHRS, CDR2 YFSETQ. The CDR3: CASSLQGLPGSTDTQYF. The CDR3 region has the DNA TGCGCCAGCAGCTTGCAAGGACTACCAGGCAGCACAGATACGCAGTATTTT.

This clone has a handful of counts. The genes are TRBV10-3 and TRBJ2-5, with D possibly being TRBD1 (6 bases). The germline gives CDR1 ENHRY, CDR2 SYGVKD. The V end was cut by 0 bases, the J end by 3 bases, with 14 bases between. The CDR3 spans 16 residues. The CDR3: CAISESSPGVEETQYF. Written as DNA, the CDR3 is TGTGCCATCAGTGAGTCGAGTCCAGGGGTCGAAGAGACCCAGTACTTC.

The rearrangement links TRBV18 to TRBJ2-1; D is unclear. CDR1 and CDR2 (germline): KGHSH, LQKENI. This CDR3 comprises 13 residues. Trimming pared 2 bases from V and 4 bases from J, leaving 6 bases between. CDR3 sequence: CASSPMEYNEQFF. CDR3 DNA: TGTGCCAGCTCACCAATGGAGTACAATGAGCAGTTCTTC.

This clone was seen a few times. This chain connects TRBV4-3 to TRBJ2-4; perhaps TRBD2 as D (5 bases). Germline CDR1 LGHNA, CDR2 YSLEER. Trimming shortened V by 5 bases and J by 1 base, and 27 bases separated the two germline ends. The CDR3 length is 20 residues. CDR3 sequence reads: CASSVNTGGRSLGAKNIQYF. The CDR3 region has the DNA TGCGCCAGCAGCGTCAATACCGGAGGCCGCAGCCTCGGGGCCAAAAACATTCAGTACTTC.

This clone was seen a handful of times. The V and J genes are TRBV28 and TRBJ2-3; TRBD2 aligns across 8 bases. CDR3 length: 17 amino acids. CDR1 and CDR2 (germline): MDHEN, SYDVKM. Trimming took 2 bases from V and 0 from J; bases not matched to a gene: 7. The CDR3 sequence is CASSLQTAGGSTDTQYF. CDR3 nucleotide sequence: TGTGCCAGCAGTTTACAAACGGCGGGGGGCAGCACAGATACGCAGTATTTT. Full variable domain (outside the CDR3, taken from reference TRBV28 and TRBJ2-3): DVKVTQSSRYLVKRTGEKVFLECVQDMDHENMFWYRQDPGLGLRLIYFSYDVKMKEKGDIPEGYSVSREKKERFSLILESASTNQTSMYLCASSLQTAGGSTDTQYFGPGTRLTVL.

This clone was counted only a few times. The rearrangement links TRBV5-1 to TRBJ2-7, with a weak D call TRBD1 (5 bases). Germline assignment: CDR1 SGHRS and CDR2 YFSETQ. V lost 0 bases to trimming and J lost 3 bases, with 19 bases between them. There are 17 residues in the CDR3. The CDR3 spells CASSLDVGAHRVYEQYF. For the CDR3, the DNA is TGCGCCAGCAGCTTGGATGTAGGGGCCCACAGAGTCTACGAGCAGTACTTC.

This rearrangement joins TRBV9 to TRBJ2-7; D is undetermined. The ends were cut back, 0 bases at V and 4 bases at J, with 11 bases in the middle. In germline, CDR1 is SGDLS, CDR2 YYNGEE. The CDR3 totals 14 residues. CDR3 coding DNA: TGTGCCAGCAGCGTAGGCTGGGTCGGGTACGAGCAGTACTTC. Translation: CASSVGWVGYEQYF.

The chain is built from TRBV5-1 and TRBJ2-5; 8 bases map to TRBD2. From germline, CDR1 is SGHRS and CDR2 YFSETQ. This CDR3 is 14 amino acids long. Trimming at V came to 6 bases and at J to 1 base, leaving 5 bases not matched to a gene. The CDR3 is CASTPGGVQETQYF. The DNA for the CDR3 is TGCGCCAGCACCCCCGGGGGGGTCCAAGAGACCCAGTACTTC.

This clone has a handful of counts. The chain is built from TRBV28 and TRBJ1-4, with TRBD1 matching 8 bases. Germline CDR1 and CDR2: MDHEN and SYDVKM. The CDR3 is 13 amino acids. The junction had 3 bases not matched to a gene; V was cut back by 6 bases and J by 6 bases. The CDR3 DNA is TGTGCCAGCAGGGGGACAGGAGATGAAAAACTGTTTTTT. Translation: CASRGTGDEKLFF. Full variable domain (missing parts from reference TRBV28 and TRBJ1-4): DVKVTQSSRYLVKRTGEKVFLECVQDMDHENMFWYRQDPGLGLRLIYFSYDVKMKEKGDIPEGYSVSREKKERFSLILESASTNQTSMYLCASRGTGDEKLFFGSGTQLSVL.

This clone was counted a few times. The chain is built from TRBV4-2 and TRBJ1-5; no reliable D call. The CDR3 has 15 amino acids. Germline assignment: CDR1 LGHNA and CDR2 YNFKEQ. V gave up 2 bases and J gave up 0 bases, with 8 bases separating them. In DNA, the CDR3 is TGTGCCAGCAGCCAAAGTCAGTATAGCAATCAGCCCCAGCATTTT. This encodes CASSQSQYSNQPQHF.

This clone showed up just a few times. V and J are TRBV7-2 and TRBJ2-7, with a weak D call TRBD1 (7 bases). The CDR3 contains 16 residues. Germline assignment: CDR1 SGHTA and CDR2 FQGNSA. With 2 bases removed from V and 3 bases from J, the gap between germline ends came to 17 bases. The CDR3 loop is CASSLRQGGVSYEQYF. The CDR3 nucleotides read TGTGCCAGCAGCTTACGACAGGGAGGAGTCAGCTACGAGCAGTACTTC.

The chain uses TRBV7-2 and TRBJ2-7; 10 nucleotides agree with TRBD2. V lost 4 bases to trimming and J lost 4 bases; unmatched junction nucleotides: 7. Germline values: CDR1 SGHTA, CDR2 FQGNSA. CDR3 length: 15 residues. As DNA, the CDR3 is TGTGCCAGCAGCTATTTAGCGGGGGGCGGGTACGAGCAGTACTTC. Translation gives CASSYLAGGGYEQYF.

The J gene is TRBJ1-5, the V gene TRBV7-9; TRBD1 might be the D (6 bases). The V gene's germline CDR1 is SEHNR and CDR2 FQNEAQ (reference sequence). V lost 1 base and J lost 4, with 14 bases in between. The CDR3 loop spans 16 amino acids. The CDR3 is CASSLGTGSRNQPQHF. The DNA for the CDR3 is TGTGCCAGCAGCTTAGGAACAGGGAGTAGGAATCAGCCCCAGCATTTT.

The chain has TRBV5-1 and TRBJ2-7; a possible D gene is TRBD1 (6 bases). V lost 4 bases and J 2 bases, leaving 10 bases between the germline ends. The germline gives CDR1 SGHRS, CDR2 YFSETQ. This CDR3 spans 13 amino acids. The CDR3 spells CASSPGHPYEQYF. The CDR3 bases are TGCGCCAGCAGCCCGGGACACCCCTACGAGCAGTACTTC.

This clone showed up just a few times. The V call is TRBV5-1, the J call TRBJ2-7; 10 nucleotides line up with TRBD1. This CDR3 region has 15 residues. CDR1 and CDR2 from the germline V gene are SGHRS and YFSETQ. V was pared by 4 bases and J by 5 bases, with 9 bases of the junction left unmatched. This chain's CDR3 is CASSRPGQGLNEQYF. The CDR3 nucleotides are TGCGCCAGCAGCAGACCGGGACAGGGGCTCAACGAGCAGTACTTC.

The chain links TRBV5-1 to TRBJ1-2; D remains unclear. From germline, CDR1 is SGHRS and CDR2 YFSETQ. The V and J ends lost 6 bases and 3 bases respectively, with 9 bases between them. This CDR3 is built from 12 residues. In DNA, the CDR3 is TGCGCCAGCAATGGAGGGCACTATGGCTACACCTTC. This sequence encodes CASNGGHYGYTF.

A note on this clone: Other DNA sequences in this sample translate to the same CDR3. The chain couples TRBV7-2 to TRBJ2-7, with D uncertain. CDR3 size: 12 residues. Per the germline V gene, CDR1 is SGHTA and CDR2 is FQGNSA. The V gene lost 2 bases and the J gene lost 3 bases, with 5 bases spanning the gap. CDR3 bases: TGTGCCAGCAGCTTATCCGGCTACGAGCAGTACTTC. Amino acid sequence: CASSLSGYEQYF. The full variable domain, rest sourced from reference TRBV7-2 and TRBJ2-7, is GAGVSQSPSNKVTEKGKDVELRCDPISGHTALYWYRQSLGQGLEFLIYFQGNSAPDKSGLPSDRFSAERTGGSVSTLTIQRTQQEDSAVYLCASSLSGYEQYFGPGTRLTVT.

This clone was recorded a few times. This chain links TRBV5-1 with TRBJ1-1, with D possibly being TRBD1 (5 bases). V was clipped by 2 bases and J by 4 bases, with 18 bases between them. The germline V gene has CDR1 SGHRS and CDR2 YFSETQ. This CDR3 contains 16 residues. Here the CDR3 DNA reads TGCGCCAGCAGCTTACTCGCTATGGGGGGTGGCACTGAAGCTTTCTTT. This translates into CASSLLAMGGGTEAFF.

V gene TRBV19 combines with J gene TRBJ2-1; 7 bases fit TRBD2. This CDR3 is 16 amino acids long. J was trimmed by 7 bases and V by 7 bases; bases with no gene match: 16. CDR1 LNHDA and CDR2 SQIVND come from the germline V gene (reference sequence). CDR3 amino acids: CASIGIAAAGGNEQFF. In nucleotides, the CDR3 is TGTGCCAGTATCGGGATAGCGGCCGCCGGGGGGAATGAGCAGTTCTTC. The complete variable domain, with remaining parts taken from reference TRBV19 and TRBJ2-1, reads DGGITQSPKYLFRKEGQNVTLSCEQNLNHDAMYWYRQDPGQGLRLIYYSQIVNDFQKGDIAEGYSVSREKKESFPLTVTSAQKNPTAFYLCASIGIAAAGGNEQFFGPGTRLTVL.

This clone showed up just a few times. J is TRBJ2-7 and V is TRBV28; no reliable D call. Per germline, CDR1 MDHEN and CDR2 SYDVKM. V was cut by 2 bases and J by 2 bases, with 10 bases left in between. This CDR3 is built from 14 residues. CDR3 bases: TGTGCCAGCAGTTTACCCTCTGTCCCCTACGAGCAGTACTTC. Amino acids: CASSLPSVPYEQYF.